A single sample gave rise to the 22 T cell receptor beta chains below, sequenced in a study of Graves' ophthalmopathy and Graves' hyperthyroidism. TCR beta CDR3 amplification used RNA transcripts. The first round was an RT-PCR with HTBI primers, and the second round was a multiplex PCR. From the multiplex PCR reads, TCRdb called clonotypes with MiXCR, one entry per CDR3 protein. The data hold 400,000 to 500,000 distinct CDR3 sequences, with 20% to 25% observed a single time. Sequenced: peripheral blood. These receptors were obtained from a woman aged 18-29 years with stable Graves' hyperthyroidism.

The J gene is TRBJ2-7, the V gene TRBV6-2 or TRBV6-3, with 9 bases matching TRBD2. The CDR3 totals 14 residues. V trimming: 7 bases; J trimming: 2 bases; junction bases outside the gene matches: 6. Germline CDR1 MNHEY, CDR2 SVGEGT. CDR3 nucleotides: TGTGCCAGCACCTTAGCGGGAGCCACCTACGAGCAGTACTTC. Its translation: CASTLAGATYEQYF.

This clonotype was seen at least ten times. This chain links TRBV30 with TRBJ1-4; D not certain. V was pared by 1 base and J by 8 bases, with 17 bases between. Germline-derived CDR1 and CDR2 are GTSNPN and SVGIG (reference sequence). The CDR3 extends over 15 amino acids. The chain's CDR3 is CAWSAHFTRGEKLFF. In DNA, the CDR3 is TGTGCCTGGAGTGCTCACTTCACCCGGGGAGAAAAACTGTTTTTT.

V usage is TRBV7-9 and J usage is TRBJ1-1, with 10 bases fitting TRBD1. V lost 8 bases and J lost 10; bases outside the gene matches: 13. The CDR3 is made up of 14 amino acids. Per germline, CDR1 SEHNR and CDR2 FQNEAQ (reference sequence). This CDR3 reads CASLPSAGTGVAFF. The CDR3 bases are TGTGCCAGCCTCCCCTCCGCCGGGACAGGGGTAGCTTTCTTT.

This clonotype was counted ten times or more. The rearrangement links TRBV2 to TRBJ1-1, with a weak D call TRBD1 (6 bases). The germline CDR1 and CDR2 sequences are SNHLY and FYNNEI. V lost 6 bases to trimming and J lost 6 bases, with 11 bases between them. The CDR3 covers 12 residues. Here the CDR3 DNA reads TGTGCCAGCAGGAAACAGGGCGCTGAAGCTTTCTTT. The encoded protein is CASRKQGAEAFF.

In this sample, this clonotype turned up many times. V gene TRBV5-1 combines with J gene TRBJ1-1, with D possibly matching TRBD1 (6 bases). With 3 bases removed from V and 7 bases from J, the gap between germline ends came to 13 bases. Germline CDR1 reads SGHRS; CDR2 reads YFSETQ. This CDR3 region has 13 residues. The CDR3 region is CASSSPGHDEAFF. The CDR3 coding sequence is TGCGCCAGCAGCTCCCCGGGACATGATGAAGCTTTCTTT.

There are a few counts of this clonotype. A much larger clone lies one base from this, so it may be a read error. The V gene is TRBV20-1, the J gene TRBJ2-7; 7 positions agree with TRBD2. The CDR3 runs to 13 residues. With V trimmed by 5 bases and J by 3 bases, 7 bases remained unmatched. Per germline, CDR1 DFQATT and CDR2 SNEGSKA (reference sequence). CDR3: CSAGPGGYYEQYF. The CDR3 nucleotides are TGCAGTGCTGGGCCGGGAGGATACTACGAGCAGTACTTC.

In its sample, this clonotype was seen many times. The chain joins TRBV14 to TRBJ2-7; perhaps D is TRBD1 or TRBD2 (5 bases each). V lost 0 bases and J lost 6, with 18 bases in between. Germline values: CDR1 SGHDN, CDR2 FVKESK. CDR3 length: 16 amino acids. The CDR3 nucleotides read TGTGCCAGCAGCCAAGAGGACTTCGGCAGGGTCTCCGAGCAGTACTTC. It encodes CASSQEDFGRVSEQYF.

This clonotype was seen repeatedly, ten times or more. The chain recombines TRBV12-3 or TRBV12-4 with TRBJ1-5; 9 nucleotides align to TRBD1. CDR3 length equals 15 residues. V shed 3 bases, J shed 7 bases, and the junction held 7 bases outside the gene matches. CDR3: CASSFLGTGFQPQHF. CDR3 nucleotide sequence: TGTGCCAGCAGTTTTCTAGGGACAGGGTTCCAGCCCCAGCATTTT.

This clonotype was found many times. CDR3 sequence (DNA): TGTGCCAGCAGTGCTTGGACAGGGGTCTATGGCTACACCTTC. It is translated as CASSAWTGVYGYTF. This rearrangement joins TRBV6-1 to TRBJ1-2; 9 positions agree with TRBD1. V lost 4 bases to trimming and J lost 4 bases; unmatched junction nucleotides: 4. The CDR3 covers 14 residues. From germline, CDR1 is MNHNS and CDR2 SASEGT.

This clonotype was seen repeatedly, ten times or more. The chain employs TRBV25-1 and TRBJ2-7, with D unresolved. There are 14 residues in the CDR3. Trimming shortened V by 1 base and J by 0 bases, and 7 bases separated the two germline ends. Germline V lookup: CDR1 MGHDK, CDR2 SYGVNS. For the CDR3, the DNA is TGTGCCAGCAGTGAATCGCTAGGCTCCTACGAGCAGTACTTC. Protein: CASSESLGSYEQYF.

This clonotype has ten or more counts. This chain joins TRBV29-1 and TRBJ2-7, with 10 bases fitting TRBD2. Trimming cost V 6 bases and J 4 bases; bases outside gene matches: 6. The CDR3 is made up of 13 amino acids. The V gene's germline CDR1 is SQVTM and CDR2 ANQGSEA. The CDR3 region has the DNA TGCAGCGTCGAAACGGGACTAGCGTACGAGCAGTACTTC. Encoded protein: CSVETGLAYEQYF.

This clonotype was seen ten or more times. This rearrangement joins TRBV6-5 to TRBJ1-2; TRBD1 might be the D (6 bases). The V end lost 6 bases, the J end lost 2 bases, and 13 bases lay between the germline ends. Germline values: CDR1 MNHEY, CDR2 SVGAGI. The CDR3 has 14 amino acids. CDR3 sequence reads: CASRVLGGNYGYTF. The CDR3 DNA sequence: TGTGCCAGCAGGGTCCTAGGGGGGAACTATGGCTACACCTTC.

This clonotype was detected ten times or more. This chain links TRBV29-1 with TRBJ2-5, with 7 bases that match TRBD1. Trimming at V came to 7 bases and at J to 5 bases, leaving 7 bases not matched to a gene. The CDR3 loop spans 12 amino acids. Germline V gene lookup returns CDR1 SQVTM and CDR2 ANQGSEA. CDR3 amino acids: CSATTGTETQYF. CDR3 DNA sequence: TGCAGCGCCACGACAGGGACCGAGACCCAGTACTTC.

About this clonotype itself: Because the CDR3 is missing its conserved closing phenylalanine or tryptophan, this is likely a read error. The limits of the CDR3 on the DNA are not certain, so only TCRdb's listed CDR3 is given. This sequence joins TRBV5-1 and TRBJ1-1. Germline V lookup: CDR1 SGHRS, CDR2 YFSETQ. The length of the CDR3 is 13 amino acids, counting both ends. CDR3 region: CASTMRVGTEAGL.

This clonotype was picked up a small number of times. The chain has TRBV20-1 and TRBJ2-5, with D possibly TRBD2 on 6 matching bases. Germline V CDR1 and CDR2: DFQATT, SNEGSKA (reference sequence). This CDR3 spans 15 amino acids. The V end lost 0 bases, the J end lost 2 bases, and 13 bases lay between the germline ends. CDR3 sequence (DNA): TGCAGTGCTAGAGATGGGCTAGCGAAACAAGAGACCCAGTACTTC. Its protein is CSARDGLAKQETQYF.

The V call is TRBV12-5, the J call TRBJ1-5; D ambiguous. Germline-derived CDR1 and CDR2 are LGHNT and FRNRAP. Trimming stripped 6 bases from V and 6 bases from J, with 12 bases between. The CDR3 extends over 13 amino acids. CDR3 in DNA: TGTGCTAGTGGCCAGGACGGAGCTCAGCCCCAGCATTTT. It yields the protein CASGQDGAQPQHF.

In its sample, this clonotype was seen many times. The chain joins TRBV5-1 to TRBJ2-7, with TRBD1 matching over 7 bases. Trimming cost V 0 bases and J 4 bases; bases outside gene matches: 4. CDR3 length: 14 amino acids. Germline loops: CDR1 SGHRS, CDR2 YFSETQ. The CDR3 DNA sequence: TGCGCCAGCAGCTTGGACAGGGGTGTTTACGAGCAGTACTTC. It encodes CASSLDRGVYEQYF.

This clonotype appeared many times. The CDR3 sequence: CASSVDPGGDTEAFF. The CDR3 coding sequence is TGTGCCAGCAGCGTAGATCCAGGAGGTGACACTGAAGCTTTCTTT. The chain uses TRBV9 and TRBJ1-1; D ambiguous. Germline CDR1 reads SGDLS; CDR2 reads YYNGEE. This CDR3 spans 15 amino acids. V was trimmed by 0 bases and J by 3 bases, leaving 12 bases between them.

A single count supports this clonotype. Compared with germline, one end of the junction differs, possibly owing to a read error. The CDR3 bases are TGTGCCAGCAGTGGATCCTCCTACAATGAGAAGTTCTTC. It yields the protein CASSGSSYNEKFF. The J gene is TRBJ2-1, the V gene TRBV2; no clear D. This CDR3 has 13 residues. Germline V gene data show CDR1 as SNHLY and CDR2 as FYNNEI.

The table lists this clonotype with many counts. CDR3 sequence: CASSRDGGRGYTF. The CDR3, as DNA: TGCGCCAGCAGCAGGGACGGGGGCAGGGGCTACACCTTC. The rearrangement links TRBV5-1 to TRBJ1-2; D is possibly TRBD1 (6 bases). Per the germline V gene, CDR1 is SGHRS and CDR2 is YFSETQ. Trimming took off 4 bases at V and 8 bases at J, with 15 bases between the two ends. The CDR3 contains 13 residues.

This clonotype was seen repeatedly, ten times or more. V and J are TRBV12-3 or TRBV12-4 and TRBJ2-7, with D possibly being TRBD1 (6 bases). The CDR3 runs to 14 residues. V was clipped by 2 bases and J by 2 bases, with 10 bases between them. The CDR3 spells CASSLTRGAYEQYF. In DNA form, the CDR3 reads TGTGCCAGCAGTTTAACCAGGGGAGCCTACGAGCAGTACTTC.

This clonotype was found many times. The J gene is TRBJ1-2, the V gene TRBV20-1, with D unresolved. CDR1 DFQATT and CDR2 SNEGSKA come from the germline V gene (reference sequence). CDR3 length equals 13 residues. V lost 2 bases and J lost 6, with 13 bases in between. For the CDR3, the DNA is TGCAGTGCTAGACTGCAGGTAACAAATGGCTACACCTTC. Protein product: CSARLQVTNGYTF.